The 3 T cell receptor beta chains reported below all come from one sample, sequenced in a study of blood T cell repertoires in COVID-19. Assay used: immunoSEQ multiplex PCR; TCRdb lists only in-frame clones, some missing. The sample has approximately 81,000 clones; roughly four fifths are singletons. What was sequenced was peripheral blood. The receptors stem from a human donor in a cohort sampled during active COVID-19.

The chain recombines TRBV5-1 with TRBJ2-6, with a possible D match to TRBD1 (6 bases). Germline V CDR1 and CDR2: SGHRS, YFSETQ. The CDR3 spans 15 residues. Trimming removed 1 base from V and 2 bases from J, with 7 bases in between. The CDR3 protein is CASSLTGPGANVLTF. The CDR3 nucleotides read TGCGCCAGCAGCTTGACAGGGCCTGGGGCCAACGTCCTGACTTTC.

The chain couples TRBV6-5 to TRBJ1-1; D gene unclear. Per the germline V gene, CDR1 is MNHEY and CDR2 is SVGAGI. CDR3 length equals 13 residues. V lost 6 bases to trimming and J lost 2 bases, with 10 bases between them. CDR3 coding DNA: TGTGCCAGCAGCCGCAGTGCTAACACTGAAGCTTTCTTT. Its protein is CASSRSANTEAFF.

The V and J genes are TRBV9 and TRBJ1-4; possibly TRBD1 for D (6 bases). The CDR3 contains 20 residues. Trimming removed 3 bases at V and 0 bases at J, with 24 bases between. Per germline, CDR1 SGDLS and CDR2 YYNGEE. The chain's CDR3 is CASSARGIGGGSATNEKLFF. CDR3 nucleotides: TGTGCCAGCAGCGCCAGGGGTATTGGGGGCGGATCTGCAACTAATGAAAAACTGTTTTTT.